This passage covers 18 T cell receptor beta chains from one sample sequenced in a study of CD8+ T cells in alopecia areata. Extracted from the samples, RNA was reverse transcribed into cDNA to serve as the sequencing template. The table came from immunoSEQ multiplex PCR; TCRdb's copy has only in-frame clones and leaves some out. Of about 250,000 clones in the sample, 65% to 70% were seen once. Material: CD4+ T cells sorted from blood, obtained at week 0. These receptors were obtained from a human donor with alopecia areata.

This clone has more than one count but fewer than ten. The chain uses TRBV7-2 and TRBJ1-3, with D uncertain. CDR1 is SGHTA, CDR2 FQGNSA, per germline. V lost 1 base and J 4 bases, leaving 11 bases between the germline ends. The CDR3 runs to 15 residues. CDR3 bases: TGTGCCAGCAGCTTAGGGACTGGCACCGGAAACACCATATATTTT. Its protein product is CASSLGTGTGNTIYF.

The V call is TRBV19, the J call TRBJ2-1; 13 bases are shared with TRBD2. Germline assignment: CDR1 LNHDA and CDR2 SQIVND (reference sequence). The ends lost 1 base at V and 13 bases at J; junction bases unmatched: 7. The CDR3 consists of 15 residues. The CDR3 bases are TGTGCCAGTAGTATAGCACTAGCGGGGGGGCCGGAACAGTTCTTC. This sequence encodes CASSIALAGGPEQFF.

The chain has TRBV7-2 and TRBJ2-4; 9 positions match TRBD2. Germline CDR1 and CDR2: SGHTA and FQGNSA. The CDR3 runs 14 residues. J was trimmed by 6 bases and V by 2 bases; bases with no gene match: 2. CDR3 in amino acids: CASSLNSGGNIQYF. CDR3 DNA: TGTGCCAGCAGCTTAAATAGCGGGGGAAACATTCAGTACTTC. Looking up the rest from reference TRBV7-2 and TRBJ2-4 gives the full variable domain: GAGVSQSPSNKVTEKGKDVELRCDPISGHTALYWYRQSLGQGLEFLIYFQGNSAPDKSGLPSDRFSAERTGGSVSTLTIQRTQQEDSAVYLCASSLNSGGNIQYFGAGTRLSVL.

This clone was detected only a few times. The J gene is TRBJ1-2, the V gene TRBV2; possibly TRBD1 for D (6 bases). Trimming took 0 bases from V and 7 from J, leaving 15 bases between them. Germline CDR1 and CDR2: SNHLY and FYNNEI. The CDR3 loop spans 15 amino acids. CDR3 nucleotides: TGTGCCAGCAGTGAAGCGCTTGGGGCAGGGGTTGGCTACACCTTC. Translated: CASSEALGAGVGYTF.

J is TRBJ2-5 and V is TRBV5-6, with a weak D call TRBD2 (6 bases). The CDR3 runs to 12 residues. The germline gives CDR1 SGHDT, CDR2 YYEEEE. V lost 2 bases, J lost 5 bases, and 7 bases lay in between. CDR3 DNA sequence: TGTGCCAGCAGCTTTGCGGGGGAGACCCAGTACTTC. This gives the protein CASSFAGETQYF.

DNA of the CDR3: TGCAGCGTTGCGACCAGATTGAACACTGAAGCTTTCTTT. Translating gives CSVATRLNTEAFF. The chain combines TRBV29-1 with TRBJ1-1; D not certain. Germline loops: CDR1 SQVTM, CDR2 ANQGSEA. The CDR3 consists of 13 residues. Between the trimmed V and J ends, which lost 4 bases and 0 bases, there was a span of 9 bases. The complete variable domain, with remaining parts taken from reference TRBV29-1 and TRBJ1-1, reads SAVISQKPSRDICQRGTSLTIQCQVDSQVTMMFWYRQQPGQSLTLIATANQGSEATYESGFVIDKFPISRPNLTFSTLTVSNMSPEDSSIYLCSVATRLNTEAFFGQGTRLTVV.

The rearrangement joins TRBV5-1 to TRBJ2-7; D tentatively fits TRBD1 or TRBD2 (5 bases each). The CDR3 runs 14 residues. Germline CDR1 SGHRS, CDR2 YFSETQ. V was pared by 0 bases and J by 1 base, with 8 bases between. The DNA for the CDR3 is TGCGCCAGCAGCTTGGTCGGGGCATCCTACGAGCAGTACTTC. This encodes CASSLVGASYEQYF.

J is TRBJ1-2 and V is TRBV29-1; D is unclear. CDR1 is SQVTM, CDR2 ANQGSEA, per germline. With 6 bases removed from V and 2 bases from J, the gap between germline ends came to 10 bases. The CDR3 consists of 12 residues. This chain's CDR3 is CSVSDVNYGYTF. The CDR3 bases are TGCAGCGTGTCGGACGTCAACTATGGCTACACCTTC. The whole variable domain, remainder taken from reference TRBV29-1 and TRBJ1-2, is SAVISQKPSRDICQRGTSLTIQCQVDSQVTMMFWYRQQPGQSLTLIATANQGSEATYESGFVIDKFPISRPNLTFSTLTVSNMSPEDSSIYLCSVSDVNYGYTFGSGTRLTVV.

This chain connects TRBV30 to TRBJ1-4; D uncertain. This CDR3 comprises 15 residues. Trimming stripped 0 bases from V and 7 bases from J, with 15 bases between. CDR1 is GTSNPN, CDR2 SVGIG, per germline (reference sequence). The DNA for the CDR3 is TGTGCCTGGAGTGTACGGACCCCTGGAGGTGAAAAACTGTTTTTT. This codes for CAWSVRTPGGEKLFF.

The V call is TRBV14, the J call TRBJ2-1; tentatively, D is TRBD1 (5 bases). V was trimmed by 3 bases and J by 4 bases, leaving 13 bases between them. The CDR3 is 15 residues long. Germline V gives CDR1 SGHDN, CDR2 FVKESK. This chain's CDR3 is CASSQLVGDYNEQFF. The DNA for the CDR3 is TGTGCCAGCAGCCAGTTGGTAGGGGATTACAATGAGCAGTTCTTC.

This clone was detected only a few times. The V call is TRBV2, the J call TRBJ1-6; TRBD1 matches 10 bases. Germline CDR1 reads SNHLY; CDR2 reads FYNNEI. The CDR3 extends over 14 amino acids. J lost 7 bases, V lost 4 bases, and 1 base had no gene match. CDR3 bases: TGTGCCAGCAGTGGGGACAGGGGAAATTCACCCCTCCACTTT. Translation gives CASSGDRGNSPLHF.

In this sample, this clone turned up a few times. The gene calls are TRBV9 and TRBJ2-1; D possibly corresponds to TRBD2 (6 bases). CDR3 length: 14 amino acids. Trimming stripped 4 bases from V and 5 bases from J, with 13 bases between. The germline V gene has CDR1 SGDLS and CDR2 YYNGEE. This chain's CDR3 is CASSPRGLDNEQFF. The DNA of the CDR3 is TGTGCCAGCAGCCCTAGGGGACTCGACAATGAGCAGTTCTTC.

V and J are TRBV7-3 and TRBJ1-1, with TRBD1 as a possible D gene (5 bases). Trimming removed 2 bases at V and 3 bases at J, with 7 bases between. Germline CDR1 is SGHTA and CDR2 is FQGTGA. CDR3 size: 13 residues. CDR3 DNA: TGTGCCAGCAGCTTACAGGGTGACACTGAAGCTTTCTTT. This translates into CASSLQGDTEAFF.

This clone has just a few counts. This rearrangement joins TRBV18 to TRBJ1-1; D may be TRBD1 (6 bases). With 5 bases removed from V and 4 bases from J, the gap between germline ends came to 11 bases. CDR1 and CDR2 from the germline V gene are KGHSH and LQKENI. The CDR3 contains 13 residues. CDR3 in DNA: TGTGCCAGCTCAGAAACAGGGATCACTGAAGCTTTCTTT. Translating it yields CASSETGITEAFF.

The chain is built from TRBV9 and TRBJ2-5; D gene ambiguous. Germline V gives CDR1 SGDLS, CDR2 YYNGEE. CDR3 length: 13 residues. V was clipped by 2 bases and J by 7 bases, with 12 bases between them. The CDR3 spells CASSVEAGMTQYF. The CDR3, as DNA: TGTGCCAGCAGCGTCGAAGCAGGAATGACCCAGTACTTC.

This clone occurred a few times. The chain links TRBV7-2 to TRBJ2-1, with D perhaps TRBD2 (6 bases). This CDR3 has 15 residues. V gave up 5 bases and J gave up 0 bases, with 11 bases separating them. The germline V gene has CDR1 SGHTA and CDR2 FQGNSA. This CDR3 reads CASSNDGSSYNEQFF. The CDR3 coding sequence is TGTGCCAGCAGCAATGACGGGAGCTCCTACAATGAGCAGTTCTTC.

This clone was detected a few times. V usage is TRBV4-1 and J usage is TRBJ1-5; 9 nucleotides match TRBD1. Germline V lookup: CDR1 MGHRA, CDR2 YSYEKL. V gave up 4 bases and J gave up 7 bases; unmatched junction bases: 11. The CDR3 runs to 16 residues. The chain's CDR3 is CASSPENRGLKQPQHF. DNA of the CDR3: TGCGCCAGCAGCCCGGAGAACAGGGGGCTAAAACAGCCCCAGCATTTT.

The chain combines TRBV29-1 with TRBJ2-1; possibly TRBD1 or TRBD2 for D (6 bases each). Germline values: CDR1 SQVTM, CDR2 ANQGSEA. The CDR3 length is 14 residues. With 7 bases removed from V and 1 base from J, the gap between germline ends came to 14 bases. Written as DNA, the CDR3 is TGCAGCGCCCAGAGGAGGGGGTCCTACAATGAGCAGTTCTTC. Translated: CSAQRRGSYNEQFF.